This TCR beta chain was recovered during a study of CD8+CD57+ T cells in acquired aplastic anemia. The overall study: For CD4+ cells, healthy donors had an average of about 10.8 million reads. Study-wide results and caveats: Patients showed no significant difference from controls in CD8+ Simpson's diversity. Patients and controls shared roughly 31 CD8+ CDR3 sequences, highly expressed in patients.

Genomic DNA templated the TCR beta VDJ and CDR3 profiling. TCRdb called the reads again in MiXCR, with one record for every CDR3 protein. The sample holds roughly 63,000 distinct CDR3 sequences, around half seen once. A remark on this clonotype: Its matching antigen is unknown.

The ends were cut back, 5 bases at V and 5 bases at J, with 13 bases in the middle. From germline, CDR1 is MGHDK and CDR2 SYGVNS. This CDR3 comprises 13 residues. The chain carries TRBV25-1 and TRBJ2-7, with D maybe TRBD1 (6 bases). The receptor's source is a human donor in good health, serving as a control. What was sequenced was sorted CD4+, CD8+, or CD8+CD57+ T cells (not recorded which) from PBMCs. The CDR3 sequence is CASSLAGVDEQYF. The CDR3 nucleotides are TGTGCCAGCAGTTTAGCAGGGGTGGACGAGCAGTACTTC.